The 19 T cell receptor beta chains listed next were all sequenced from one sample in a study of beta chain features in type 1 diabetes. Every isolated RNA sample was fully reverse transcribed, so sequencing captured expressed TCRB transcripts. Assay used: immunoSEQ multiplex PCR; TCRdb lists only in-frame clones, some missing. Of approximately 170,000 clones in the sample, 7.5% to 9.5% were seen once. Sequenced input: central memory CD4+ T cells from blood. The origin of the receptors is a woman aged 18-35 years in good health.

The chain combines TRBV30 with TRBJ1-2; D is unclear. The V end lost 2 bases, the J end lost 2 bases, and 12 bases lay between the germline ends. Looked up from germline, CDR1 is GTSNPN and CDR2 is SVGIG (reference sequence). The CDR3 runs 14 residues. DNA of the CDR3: TGTGCCTGGAGTAGTAACGGAGGAAACTATGGCTACACCTTC. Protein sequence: CAWSSNGGNYGYTF.

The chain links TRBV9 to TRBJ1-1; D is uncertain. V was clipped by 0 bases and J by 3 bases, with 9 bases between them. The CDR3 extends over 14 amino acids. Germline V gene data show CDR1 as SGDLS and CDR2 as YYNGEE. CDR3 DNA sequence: TGTGCCAGCAGCGTAGATCTGGAGGACACTGAAGCTTTCTTT. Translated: CASSVDLEDTEAFF.

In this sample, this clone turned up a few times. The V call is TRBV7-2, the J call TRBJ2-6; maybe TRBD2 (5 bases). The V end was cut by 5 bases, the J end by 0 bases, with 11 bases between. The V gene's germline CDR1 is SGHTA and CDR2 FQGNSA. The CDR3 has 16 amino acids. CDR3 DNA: TGTGCCAGCAGCCTAGGAGGTCTCTCTGGGGCCAACGTCCTGACTTTC. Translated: CASSLGGLSGANVLTF.

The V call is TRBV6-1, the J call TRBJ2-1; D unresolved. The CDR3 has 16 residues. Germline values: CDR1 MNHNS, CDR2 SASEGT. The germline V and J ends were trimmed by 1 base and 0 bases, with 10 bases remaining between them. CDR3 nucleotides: TGTGCCAGCAGTGAAGGTCCTCCGAGCTCCTACAATGAGCAGTTCTTC. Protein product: CASSEGPPSSYNEQFF.

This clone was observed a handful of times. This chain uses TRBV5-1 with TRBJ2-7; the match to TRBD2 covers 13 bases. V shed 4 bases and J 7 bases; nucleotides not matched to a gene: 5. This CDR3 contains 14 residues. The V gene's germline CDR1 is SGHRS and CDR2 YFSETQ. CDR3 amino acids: CASSLQGLAGEQYF. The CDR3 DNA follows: TGCGCCAGCAGCCTCCAGGGACTAGCGGGGGAGCAGTACTTC.

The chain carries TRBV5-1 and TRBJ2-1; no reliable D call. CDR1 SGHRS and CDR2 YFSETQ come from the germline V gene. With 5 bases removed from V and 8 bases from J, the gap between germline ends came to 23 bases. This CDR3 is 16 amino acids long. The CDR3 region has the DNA TGCGCCAGCAGTTTTAGGAGTGCTTCCTCCGCAGATGAGCAGTTCTTC. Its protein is CASSFRSASSADEQFF.

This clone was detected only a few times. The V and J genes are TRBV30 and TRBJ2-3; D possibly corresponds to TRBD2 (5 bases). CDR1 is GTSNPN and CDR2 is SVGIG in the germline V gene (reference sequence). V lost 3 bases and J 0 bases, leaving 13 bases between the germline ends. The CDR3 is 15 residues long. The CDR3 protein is CAWSRDGGSTDTQYF. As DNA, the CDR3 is TGTGCCTGGAGCCGAGACGGCGGGAGCACAGATACGCAGTATTTT.

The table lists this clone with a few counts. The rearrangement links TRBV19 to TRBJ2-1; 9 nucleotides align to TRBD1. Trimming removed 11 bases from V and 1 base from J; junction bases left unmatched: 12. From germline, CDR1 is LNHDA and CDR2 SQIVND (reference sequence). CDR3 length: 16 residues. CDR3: CAARGQGGSSYNEQFF. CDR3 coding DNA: TGTGCCGCCCGGGGACAGGGCGGTTCATCCTACAATGAGCAGTTCTTC.

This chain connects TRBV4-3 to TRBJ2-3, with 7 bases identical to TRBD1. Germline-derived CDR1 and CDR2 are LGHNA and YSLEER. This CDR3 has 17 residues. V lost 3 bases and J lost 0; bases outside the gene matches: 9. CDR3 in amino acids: CASSHLRQGTSTDTQYF. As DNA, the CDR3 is TGCGCCAGCAGCCACTTAAGACAGGGAACTAGCACAGATACGCAGTATTTT.

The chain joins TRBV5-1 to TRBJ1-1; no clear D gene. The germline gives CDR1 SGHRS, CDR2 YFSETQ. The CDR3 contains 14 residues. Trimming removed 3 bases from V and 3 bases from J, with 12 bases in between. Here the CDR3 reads CASSSSAGYTEAFF. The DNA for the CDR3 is TGCGCCAGCAGCTCGTCGGCGGGCTACACTGAAGCTTTCTTT.

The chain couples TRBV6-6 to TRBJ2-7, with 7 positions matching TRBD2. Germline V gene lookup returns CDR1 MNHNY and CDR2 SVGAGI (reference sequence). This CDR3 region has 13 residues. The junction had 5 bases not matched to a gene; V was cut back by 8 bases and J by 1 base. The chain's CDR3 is CASEAGVSYEQYF. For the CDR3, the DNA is TGTGCCAGCGAGGCGGGAGTGTCCTACGAGCAGTACTTC.

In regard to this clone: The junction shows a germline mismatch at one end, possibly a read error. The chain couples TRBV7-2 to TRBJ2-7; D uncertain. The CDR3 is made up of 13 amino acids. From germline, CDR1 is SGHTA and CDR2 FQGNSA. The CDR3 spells CASSLAPSDEQYF. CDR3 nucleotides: TGTGCCAGCAGCTTAGCCCCCTCCGACGAGCAGTACTTC. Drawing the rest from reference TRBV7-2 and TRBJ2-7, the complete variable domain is GAGVSQSPSNKVTEKGKDVELRCDPISGHTALYWYRQSLGQGLEFLIYFQGNSAPDKSGLPSDRFSAERTGGSVSTLTIQRTQQEDSAVYLCASSLAPSDEQYFGPGTRLTVT.

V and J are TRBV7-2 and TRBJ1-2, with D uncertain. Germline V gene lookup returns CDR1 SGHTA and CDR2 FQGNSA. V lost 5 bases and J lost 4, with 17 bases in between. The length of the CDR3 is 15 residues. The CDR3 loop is CASSPPQRAGYGYTF. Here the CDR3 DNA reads TGTGCCAGCAGCCCCCCCCAGAGGGCCGGCTATGGCTACACCTTC.

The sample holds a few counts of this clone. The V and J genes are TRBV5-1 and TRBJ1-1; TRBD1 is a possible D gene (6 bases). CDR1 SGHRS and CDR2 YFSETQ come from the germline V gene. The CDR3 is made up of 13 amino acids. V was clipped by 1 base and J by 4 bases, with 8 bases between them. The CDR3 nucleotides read TGCGCCAGCAGCTTGACAGGGCGCACTGAAGCTTTCTTT. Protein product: CASSLTGRTEAFF.

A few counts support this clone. The CDR3 bases are TGCGCCAGCAGCCAAGTTCCTAGCGGGGGTCAAGAGACCCAGTACTTC. This sequence encodes CASSQVPSGGQETQYF. The J gene is TRBJ2-5, the V gene TRBV4-1, with 10 bases that match TRBD2. After removal of 1 base from V and 2 bases from J, the junction contained 4 bases not matched to a gene. Germline CDR1 and CDR2: MGHRA and YSYEKL. The CDR3 spans 16 residues.

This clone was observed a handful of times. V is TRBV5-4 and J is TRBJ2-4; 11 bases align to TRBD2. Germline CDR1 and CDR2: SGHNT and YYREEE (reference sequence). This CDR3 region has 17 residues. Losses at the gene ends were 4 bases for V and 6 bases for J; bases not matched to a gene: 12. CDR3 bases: TGTGCCAGCAGCCCGGGACTGACTAGCGGGATGGGAAACATTCAGTACTTC. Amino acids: CASSPGLTSGMGNIQYF.

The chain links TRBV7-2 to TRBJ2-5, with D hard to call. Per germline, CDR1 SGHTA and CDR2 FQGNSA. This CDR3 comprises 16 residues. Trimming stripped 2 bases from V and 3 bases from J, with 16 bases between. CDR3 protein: CASSLRISLGEETQYF. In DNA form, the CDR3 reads TGTGCCAGCAGCTTACGGATTAGTCTAGGAGAAGAGACCCAGTACTTC. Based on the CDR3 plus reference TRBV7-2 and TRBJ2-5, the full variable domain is GAGVSQSPSNKVTEKGKDVELRCDPISGHTALYWYRQSLGQGLEFLIYFQGNSAPDKSGLPSDRFSAERTGGSVSTLTIQRTQQEDSAVYLCASSLRISLGEETQYFGPGTRLLVL.

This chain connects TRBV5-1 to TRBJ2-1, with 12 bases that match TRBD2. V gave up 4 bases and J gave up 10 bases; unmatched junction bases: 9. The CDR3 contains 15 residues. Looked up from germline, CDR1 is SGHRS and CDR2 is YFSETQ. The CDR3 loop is CASSPRTSGEEEQFF. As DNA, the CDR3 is TGCGCCAGCAGCCCACGGACTAGCGGGGAGGAAGAGCAGTTCTTC.

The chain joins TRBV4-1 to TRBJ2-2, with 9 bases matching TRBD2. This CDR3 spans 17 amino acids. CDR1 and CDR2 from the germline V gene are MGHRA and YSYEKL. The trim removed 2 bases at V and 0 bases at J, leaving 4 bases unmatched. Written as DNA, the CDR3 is TGCGCCAGCAGCCAATATTCTAGCGGGACGAACACCGGGGAGCTGTTTTTT. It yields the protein CASSQYSSGTNTGELFF.